Listed below are T cell receptor beta chains from one sample, sequenced in a study of T-cell memory formation after mild COVID-19. TCRdb re-derived calls from the 5' RACE reads in MiXCR, one entry per CDR3 protein. The sample includes 450,000 or so distinct CDR3 sequences, nearly 25% of them seen just once. Input material: PBMCs or a T cell subset sorted from them (not recorded which). The receptors here all came from an adult woman who had mild COVID-19 (a few samples of this study predate the infection). Cell type and time point are not known. The CDR3 runs from the conserved cysteine through the conserved F or W. D genes are given only for firm matches. Where a row states a size, it is once, few, many or the class of an expanded clone; other rows omit it.

clone_size d_call j_call v_call cdr3_nt cdr3_aa
few NA TRBJ1-1 TRBV10-3 TGTGCCATCAAGGACAGTACGAACACTGAAGCTTTCTTT CAIKDSTNTEAFF
NA TRBD1 TRBJ1-1 TRBV7-9 TGTGCCAGCAGCACGACCAGGGGGCGGGTTGAAGCTTTCTTT CASSTTRGRVEAFF
NA TRBD2 TRBJ2-3 TRBV27 TGTGCCAGCAAAATTAGGCGGGAGGTTAATACGCAGTATTTT CASKIRREVNTQYF
few NA TRBJ2-1 TRBV5-1 TGCGCCAGCAGCTTGGATCCGGAGAACAATGAGCAGTTCTTC CASSLDPENNEQFF
NA NA TRBJ2-1 TRBV5-1 TGCGCCAGCAGCAAAACCGGGACCACGAATGAGCAGTTCTTC CASSKTGTTNEQFF
few NA TRBJ1-4 TRBV3-1 TGTGCCAGCAGCCAAGATAACGGCCGGGCCACTAATGAAAAACTGTTTTTT CASSQDNGRATNEKLFF
NA NA TRBJ2-1 TRBV20-1 TGCAGTGCTAGTAACTACAATGAGCAGTTCTTC CSASNYNEQFF
NA NA TRBJ2-5 TRBV14 TGTGCCAGCAGCCACACGGGGGCCGGGGAGACCCAGTACTTC CASSHTGAGETQYF
NA NA TRBJ1-3 TRBV7-2 TGTGCCAGCAGCTTAGATGGGGTAGCGCACACCATATATTTT CASSLDGVAHTIYF
many NA TRBJ2-7 TRBV12-3/TRBV12-4 TGTGCCAGCAGTTTAGGATCGAGAGAGCAGTACTTC CASSLGSREQYF
NA NA TRBJ1-1 TRBV5-1 TGCGCCAGCAGCCCGGGAAAGGGTAACATGAACACTGAAGCTTTCTTT CASSPGKGNMNTEAFF
NA TRBD2 TRBJ2-1 TRBV11-2 TGTGCCAGCAGCCCTAGGACTAGCGGGAGGCCCTTGGATGAGCAGTTCTTC CASSPRTSGRPLDEQFF
NA NA TRBJ2-7 TRBV3-1 TGTGCCAGCAGCCCTTATGGGGGCGGGTTAGAGTACGAGCAGTACTTC CASSPYGGGLEYEQYF
NA NA TRBJ2-1 TRBV7-3 TGTGCCAGCAGCCCCGTGGGACCCCCTGAGCAGTTCTTC CASSPVGPPEQFF
few TRBD2 TRBJ2-1 TRBV4-3 TGCGCCAGCAGCCTCCCTGGCGCCAGCGGGAGTTCCTACAATGAGCAGTTCTTC CASSLPGASGSSYNEQFF
NA NA TRBJ2-5 TRBV19 TGTGCCAGTGAAGCGGGAGAGACCCAGTACTTC CASEAGETQYF
once NA TRBJ2-3 TRBV20-1 TGCAGTGCTGACCCGGGAAATTACACAGATACGCAGTATTTT CSADPGNYTDTQYF
NA TRBD1 TRBJ2-2 TRBV9 TGTGCCAGCAGCGTTTCTACAGGGGACACCGGGGAGCTGTTTTTT CASSVSTGDTGELFF
NA TRBD2 TRBJ2-5 TRBV6-5 TGTGCCAGCAGTCGCCCGCGGACTAGCGGCCTCCAAGAGACCCAGTACTTC CASSRPRTSGLQETQYF
NA NA TRBJ2-3 TRBV5-4 TGTGCCAGCAGCTGGAGAGGGGCAGATACGCAGTATTTT CASSWRGADTQYF
few TRBD2 TRBJ2-5 TRBV2 TGTGCCAGCAGTGCTAGCGGAGAGACCCAGTACTTC CASSASGETQYF
few NA TRBJ2-1 TRBV5-1 TGCGCCAGCAGCGGCGGGATGTCCTCGTTCACCTACAATGAGCAGTTCTTC CASSGGMSSFTYNEQFF
few NA TRBJ1-2 TRBV6-2/TRBV6-3 TGTGCCAGCAGTTACGGGGAGGCAGCCTATGGCTACACCTTC CASSYGEAAYGYTF
NA NA TRBJ2-1 TRBV12-3/TRBV12-4 TGTGCCAGCAGCCCCGGGAGTAACAAGGCCAATGAGCAGTTCTTC CASSPGSNKANEQFF
few TRBD2 TRBJ2-7 TRBV20-1 TGCAGTGCTAGACCTGTTACTGGCGGGGGGCACTACGAGCAGTACTTC CSARPVTGGGHYEQYF
NA NA TRBJ2-7 TRBV30 TGTGCCTGGAGTGTATCTGGCGAGCAGTACTTC CAWSVSGEQYF
NA NA TRBJ2-3 TRBV18 TGTGCCAGCTCACCGCCGGTGGGGGCCCAGGGCTCAGATACGCAGTATTTT CASSPPVGAQGSDTQYF
NA TRBD1 TRBJ1-2 TRBV18 TGTGCCAGCTCATCCGACAGGGCCCCTGGCTACACCTTC CASSSDRAPGYTF
NA NA TRBJ2-7 TRBV5-1 TGCGCCAGCAGCTTGGGCGTGAGGGGGAACGAGCAGTACTTC CASSLGVRGNEQYF
NA TRBD1 TRBJ1-5 TRBV6-5 TGTGCCAGCAGTCCGGACAGGGGATTGAATCAGCCCCAGCATTTT CASSPDRGLNQPQHF
NA NA TRBJ2-1 TRBV6-1 TGTGCCAGCATGATCGGACGGGTGAAGGGTGTCTTAGTGTCCCCGAATGAGCAGTTCTTC CASMIGRVKGVLVSPNEQFF
NA NA TRBJ1-5 TRBV2 TGTGCCAGCGAGCTGGGGGGCGCGGGCAATCAGCCCCAGCATTTT CASELGGAGNQPQHF
few TRBD2 TRBJ2-2 TRBV29-1 TGCAGCGCATTAAGCGGGAGATCCGGGGAGCTGTTTTTT CSALSGRSGELFF
few TRBD2 TRBJ2-1 TRBV12-3/TRBV12-4 TGTGCCAGCAGTCCGGGACTAGCGGAGGGAGAGCAGTTCTTC CASSPGLAEGEQFF
NA TRBD2 TRBJ2-7 TRBV7-6 TGTGCCAGCAGCTCCGAGCGGGAGTCCTACGAGCAGTACTTC CASSSERESYEQYF
NA NA TRBJ1-5 TRBV10-3 TGTGCCATCAGAAGGGAGGGAGTGAGTCAGCCCCAGCATTTT CAIRREGVSQPQHF
few TRBD1 TRBJ1-1 TRBV30 TGTGCCTGGAGCGGAACAGGGGACACTGAAGCTTTCTTT CAWSGTGDTEAFF
few NA TRBJ1-5 TRBV7-9 TGTGCCAGCAGCCATTTGAATCAGCCCCAGCATTTT CASSHLNQPQHF
NA NA TRBJ1-2 TRBV6-4 TGTGCCAGCACCCGTGACCCAGGAGCTAACTATGGCTACACCTTC CASTRDPGANYGYTF
few NA TRBJ2-7 TRBV4-1 TGCGCCAGCAGCCAAGATTTACAGGGAGGGTACGAGCAGTACTTC CASSQDLQGGYEQYF
NA NA TRBJ1-4 TRBV7-8 TGTGCCAGCAGCTTAGGGGTTACACGCACTAATGAAAAACTGTTTTTT CASSLGVTRTNEKLFF
NA NA TRBJ1-1 TRBV3-1 TGTGCCAGCAGCCAAGACAGGTTCGGATGGGCTTTCTTT CASSQDRFGWAFF
few TRBD1 TRBJ1-2 TRBV15 TGTGCCACCAGCCCAACGACAGGGGCTGATGGCTACACCTTC CATSPTTGADGYTF
NA NA TRBJ2-6 TRBV6-5 TGTGCCAGCAGCGGTATCCAGGGAGTGTCGGCTGGGGCCAACGTCCTGACTTTC CASSGIQGVSAGANVLTF
NA NA TRBJ2-3 TRBV12-3/TRBV12-4 TGTGCCAGCAGTTGGACAGCTTTCCCTAGCACAGATACGCAGTATTTT CASSWTAFPSTDTQYF
NA TRBD2 TRBJ2-3 TRBV4-1 TGCGCCAGCAGCCAAGCGGGGGGGCTTGATACGCAGTATTTT CASSQAGGLDTQYF
NA NA TRBJ1-2 TRBV3-1 TGTGCCAGCAGCTTAGGGCAGATCCCCTCAGGGGGCTACACCTTC CASSLGQIPSGGYTF
NA NA TRBJ1-2 TRBV6-5 TGTGCCAGCACTCTCTTAGGGGCAGGGGACCACTATGGCTACACCTTC CASTLLGAGDHYGYTF
few NA TRBJ2-1 TRBV29-1 TGCAGCGTTGAGAGGGATGAAGAGCAGTTCTTC CSVERDEEQFF
few TRBD1 TRBJ2-1 TRBV6-6 TGTGCCAGCAGTTATGGCGGAGGACAGGGAGTCGCTGAGCAGTTCTTC CASSYGGGQGVAEQFF